A selection of T cell receptor beta chains follows, all from one sample in a study of chemoradiotherapy in HPV16-positive cancers. Clones were read by immunoSEQ multiplex PCR, and TCRdb kept only the in-frame ones, dropping some. The table records tens of thousands of clones, approximately 91% of them present only once. Sample: blood, taken from a patient who underwent chemoradiotherapy. These receptor sequences come from a human donor with HPV-associated anogenital cancer. Both conserved end residues are part of each CDR3. D genes are given only for firm matches. Clone size appears in some rows only: once, few, many, or a class for an expanded clone.

TRBV19	TRBJ2-4	NA	TRBD2	CASNPYAGGKNIQYF	TGTGCCAGTAATCCATACGCGGGAGGGAAAAACATTCAGTACTTC
TRBV5-4	TRBJ1-1	NA	NA	CASSLDLGAIEAFF	TGTGCCAGCAGCTTGGACCTGGGGGCAATTGAAGCTTTCTTT
TRBV21-1	TRBJ1-3	NA	NA	CASSKDQRTIGNTIYF	TGTGCCAGCAGCAAAGATCAACGGACAATCGGAAACACCATATATTTT
TRBV9	TRBJ2-3	NA	NA	CASSGKTSLGTDTQYF	TGTGCCAGCAGCGGTAAGACATCCCTAGGAACAGATACGCAGTATTTT
TRBV15	TRBJ1-2	NA	NA	CATSRDLTDYGYTF	TGTGCCACCAGCAGAGATCTAACTGACTATGGCTACACCTTC
TRBV9	TRBJ1-3	NA	NA	CASSVGGASGNTIYF	TGTGCCAGCAGCGTAGGGGGGGCCTCCGGAAACACCATATATTTT
TRBV11-2	TRBJ2-3	NA	NA	CASTRWADTQYF	TGTGCCAGCACCCGCTGGGCAGATACGCAGTATTTT
TRBV5-4	TRBJ1-2	NA	TRBD1	CASSTGGYGYTF	TGTGCCAGCAGCACAGGGGGCTATGGCTACACCTTC
TRBV7-9	TRBJ1-2	NA	NA	CASSPPASYGYTF	TGTGCCAGCAGCCCCCCCGCGTCCTATGGCTACACCTTC
TRBV6-1	TRBJ2-2	NA	NA	CASTQVQGPGELFF	TGTGCCAGCACACAAGTACAGGGACCCGGGGAGCTGTTTTTT
TRBV19	TRBJ1-5	once	NA	CASSASRGISNQPQHF	TGTGCCAGTAGTGCCTCGAGGGGGATTAGCAATCAGCCCCAGCATTTT
TRBV28	TRBJ2-7	NA	NA	CASSSRMTGSYEQYF	TGTGCCAGCAGTTCCCGGATGACAGGCTCCTACGAGCAGTACTTC
TRBV7-8	TRBJ1-1	NA	NA	CASSPISYTEAFF	TGTGCCAGCAGCCCAATCTCTTACACTGAAGCTTTCTTT
TRBV28	TRBJ2-6	NA	NA	CASSLLLRGSGANVLTF	TGTGCCAGCAGTCTACTCCTCAGGGGCTCTGGGGCCAACGTCCTGACTTTC
TRBV28	TRBJ1-2	NA	NA	CASSLAGIRPEGYTF	TGTGCCAGCAGTTTAGCAGGGATCCGTCCGGAAGGCTACACCTTC
TRBV4-1	TRBJ1-1	NA	NA	CASSPHRVGNTEAFF	TGCGCCAGCAGCCCACACAGGGTGGGGAACACTGAAGCTTTCTTT
TRBV20-1	TRBJ2-2	NA	NA	CSARYTGELFF	TGCAGTGCTAGATACACCGGGGAGCTGTTTTTT
TRBV4-1	TRBJ2-1	NA	NA	CASSQDIHEQFF	TGCGCCAGCAGCCAAGATATCCATGAGCAGTTCTTC
TRBV21-1	TRBJ2-7	NA	NA	CAIKLTGGAAYEQYF	TGTGCCATCAAATTAACGGGGGGCGCGGCCTACGAGCAGTACTTC
TRBV6-6	TRBJ2-1	NA	NA	CASSYLGESSYNEQFF	TGTGCCAGCAGTTACCTCGGGGAAAGCTCCTACAATGAGCAGTTCTTC
TRBV28	TRBJ1-2	NA	NA	CASRGGKTPYGYTF	TGTGCCAGCAGGGGCGGGAAAACACCCTATGGCTACACCTTC
TRBV6-1	TRBJ2-7	NA	NA	CASSETAARAYEQYF	TGTGCCAGCAGTGAAACGGCAGCTAGGGCCTACGAGCAGTACTTC
TRBV7-2	TRBJ2-7	NA	NA	CASSLVLGEQYF	TGTGCCAGCAGCTTAGTGCTTGGGGAGCAGTACTTC
TRBV19	TRBJ2-7	NA	NA	CASSIAGGPYEQYF	TGTGCCAGTAGTATAGCGGGCGGCCCCTACGAGCAGTACTTC
TRBV7-2	TRBJ1-2	NA	NA	CASSRDRTANYGYTF	TGTGCCAGCAGCCGAGACAGGACCGCTAACTATGGCTACACCTTC
TRBV5-1	TRBJ2-3	NA	NA	CASSHGGQGSGTDTQYF	TGCGCCAGCAGCCACGGGGGTCAGGGGAGTGGCACAGATACGCAGTATTTT
TRBV5-1	TRBJ1-1	NA	NA	CASSFAWDTEAFF	TGCGCCAGCAGCTTCGCCTGGGACACTGAAGCTTTCTTT
TRBV7-9	TRBJ2-2	NA	TRBD2	CARGDTGELFF	TGTGCCCGGGGGGACACCGGGGAGCTGTTTTTT
TRBV7-7	TRBJ2-2	NA	NA	CASSQDGMTGELFF	TGTGCTAGCAGCCAAGACGGGATGACCGGGGAGCTGTTTTTT
TRBV6-1	TRBJ1-5	NA	NA	CASSDWGQDQPQHF	TGTGCCAGCAGTGATTGGGGGCAGGATCAGCCCCAGCATTTT
TRBV29-1	TRBJ2-7	NA	TRBD2	CSVETSGSSYEQYF	TGCAGCGTTGAGACTAGCGGGAGCTCCTACGAGCAGTACTTC
TRBV7-3	TRBJ1-4	once	NA	CASTLWHPGGEKLFF	TGTGCCAGCACCCTATGGCATCCTGGGGGTGAAAAACTGTTTTTT
TRBV10-2	TRBJ2-7	NA	TRBD1	CASRDRTGSSYEQYF	TGCGCCAGCAGGGACCGGACAGGGAGCTCCTACGAGCAGTACTTC
TRBV6-5	TRBJ1-3	NA	NA	CASQFGPGNTIYF	TGTGCCAGCCAGTTCGGACCTGGAAACACCATATATTTT
TRBV14	TRBJ1-1	NA	NA	CASSHRGLNTEAFF	TGTGCCAGCAGCCATAGGGGCCTGAACACTGAAGCTTTCTTT
TRBV5-1	TRBJ1-1	NA	NA	CASSLGTEAFF	TGCGCCAGCAGCTTGGGCACTGAAGCTTTCTTT
TRBV27	TRBJ1-1	medium-sized	NA	CASSKAFRRGKGTEAFF	TGTGCCAGCAGTAAGGCATTCCGAAGGGGTAAGGGGACTGAAGCTTTCTTT
TRBV4-1	TRBJ2-3	NA	NA	CASSQGDLPTQYF	TGCGCCAGCAGCCAGGGGGACCTGCCTACGCAGTATTTT
TRBV9	TRBJ2-3	NA	TRBD2	CASSAHRGGSTDTQYF	TGTGCCAGCAGCGCACATCGGGGGGGAAGCACAGATACGCAGTATTTT
TRBV10-3	TRBJ2-7	NA	TRBD2	CAITDGLANEQYF	TGTGCCATCACTGACGGACTAGCCAACGAGCAGTACTTC
TRBV15	TRBJ1-5	NA	NA	CATSRDLGGNQPQHF	TGTGCCACCAGCAGAGATCTAGGAGGGAATCAGCCCCAGCATTTT
TRBV6-5	TRBJ1-2	NA	TRBD1	CASSRPPGQTYGYTF	TGTGCCAGCAGTCGCCCCCCGGGACAGACGTATGGCTACACCTTC
TRBV6-5	TRBJ1-1	NA	TRBD1	CASSFGQGNTEAFF	TGTGCCAGCAGTTTTGGACAGGGGAACACTGAAGCTTTCTTT
TRBV9	TRBJ1-2	few	NA	CASSAESYGYTF	TGTGCCAGCAGCGCAGAAAGCTATGGCTACACCTTC
TRBV30	TRBJ2-3	NA	TRBD2	CAWMEDSGLAGNTDTQYF	TGTGCCTGGATGGAGGATTCGGGACTAGCGGGGAACACAGATACGCAGTATTTT
TRBV7-9	TRBJ2-5	NA	TRBD2	CASSLVMAWREFLETQYF	TGTGCCAGCAGCTTAGTTATGGCGTGGCGGGAGTTTCTAGAGACCCAGTACTTC
TRBV14	TRBJ1-5	NA	NA	CASSPLNSNQPQHF	TGTGCCAGCAGCCCTTTAAATAGCAATCAGCCCCAGCATTTT
TRBV4-1	TRBJ2-1	NA	NA	CASSLLTPRGPYNEQFF	TGCGCCAGCAGCCTCCTAACCCCCCGGGGGCCCTACAATGAGCAGTTCTTC
TRBV6-7	TRBJ1-2	few	NA	CASSRRQGYTF	TGTGCCAGCAGCCGCCGACAGGGCTACACCTTC
TRBV28	TRBJ1-2	NA	NA	CASSKPGPRNYGYTF	TGTGCCAGCAGTAAACCGGGACCGCGAAACTATGGCTACACCTTC
TRBV19	TRBJ2-7	NA	TRBD2	CASSSWSASGRNIEPEQYF	TGTGCCAGTAGTAGTTGGAGTGCTAGCGGGAGAAATATCGAACCCGAGCAGTACTTC
TRBV13	TRBJ1-3	NA	NA	CASSLTGNTIYF	TGTGCCAGCAGCTTAACAGGAAACACCATATATTTT
TRBV5-8	TRBJ1-5	NA	NA	CASSLITTVRSNQPQHF	TGTGCCAGCAGCTTGATTACGACAGTGAGAAGCAATCAGCCCCAGCATTTT
TRBV6-1	TRBJ1-5	few	TRBD1	CASSEAGQGWQPQHF	TGTGCCAGCAGTGAAGCGGGACAGGGTTGGCAGCCCCAGCATTTT